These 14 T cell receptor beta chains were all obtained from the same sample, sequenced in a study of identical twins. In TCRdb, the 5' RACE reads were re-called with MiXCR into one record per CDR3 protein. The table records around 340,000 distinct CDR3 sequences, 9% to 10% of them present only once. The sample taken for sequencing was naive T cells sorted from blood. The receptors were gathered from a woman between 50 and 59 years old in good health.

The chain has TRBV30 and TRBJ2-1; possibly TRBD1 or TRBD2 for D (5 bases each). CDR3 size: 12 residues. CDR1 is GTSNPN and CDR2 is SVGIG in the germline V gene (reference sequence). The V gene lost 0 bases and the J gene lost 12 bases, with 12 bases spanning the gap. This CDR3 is CAWSVTEGLQFF. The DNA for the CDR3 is TGTGCCTGGAGTGTTACCGAGGGGTTGCAGTTCTTC.

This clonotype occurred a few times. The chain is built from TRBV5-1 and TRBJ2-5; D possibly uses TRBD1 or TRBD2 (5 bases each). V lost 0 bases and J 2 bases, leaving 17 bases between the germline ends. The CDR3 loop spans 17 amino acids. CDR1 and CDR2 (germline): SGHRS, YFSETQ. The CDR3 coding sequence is TGCGCCAGCAGCTTGGGGGGGAACTTGGGGCGGCAAGAGACCCAGTACTTC. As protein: CASSLGGNLGRQETQYF.

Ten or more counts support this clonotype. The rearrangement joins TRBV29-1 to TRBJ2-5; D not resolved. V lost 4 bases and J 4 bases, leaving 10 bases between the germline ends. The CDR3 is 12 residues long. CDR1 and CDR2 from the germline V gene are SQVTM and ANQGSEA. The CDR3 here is CSVVESGETQYF. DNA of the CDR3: TGCAGCGTTGTCGAGAGTGGAGAGACCCAGTACTTC.

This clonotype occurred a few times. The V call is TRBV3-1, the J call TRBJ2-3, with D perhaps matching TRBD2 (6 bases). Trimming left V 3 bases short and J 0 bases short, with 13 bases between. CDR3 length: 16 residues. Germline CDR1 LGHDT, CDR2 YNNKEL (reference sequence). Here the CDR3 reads CASSQERAASTDTQYF. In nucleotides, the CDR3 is TGTGCCAGCAGCCAGGAGCGGGCGGCTAGCACAGATACGCAGTATTTT.

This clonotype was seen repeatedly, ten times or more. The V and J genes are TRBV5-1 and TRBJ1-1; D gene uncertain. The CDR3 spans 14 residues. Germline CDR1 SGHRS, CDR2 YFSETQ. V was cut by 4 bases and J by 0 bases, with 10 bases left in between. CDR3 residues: CASSPEFMNTEAFF. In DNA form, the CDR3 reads TGCGCCAGCAGCCCGGAGTTCATGAACACTGAAGCTTTCTTT. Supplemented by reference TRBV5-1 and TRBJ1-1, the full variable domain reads KAGVTQTPRYLIKTRGQQVTLSCSPISGHRSVSWYQQTPGQGLQFLFEYFSETQRNKGNFPGRFSGRQFSNSRSEMNVSTLELGDSALYLCASSPEFMNTEAFFGQGTRLTVV.

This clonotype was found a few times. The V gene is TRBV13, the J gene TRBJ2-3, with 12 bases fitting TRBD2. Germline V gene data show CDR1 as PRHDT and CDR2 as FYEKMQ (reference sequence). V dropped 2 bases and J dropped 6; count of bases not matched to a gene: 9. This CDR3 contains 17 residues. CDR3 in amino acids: CASSLFRLAGDVDTQYF. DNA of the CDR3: TGTGCCAGCAGCTTATTCCGACTAGCGGGGGACGTGGATACGCAGTATTTT.

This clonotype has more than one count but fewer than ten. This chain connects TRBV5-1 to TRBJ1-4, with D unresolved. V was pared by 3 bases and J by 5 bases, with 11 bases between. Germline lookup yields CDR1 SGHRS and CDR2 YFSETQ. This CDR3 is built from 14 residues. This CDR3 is CASSSRSGNEKLFF. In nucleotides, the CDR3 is TGCGCCAGCAGCTCGCGTTCGGGGAATGAAAAACTGTTTTTT.

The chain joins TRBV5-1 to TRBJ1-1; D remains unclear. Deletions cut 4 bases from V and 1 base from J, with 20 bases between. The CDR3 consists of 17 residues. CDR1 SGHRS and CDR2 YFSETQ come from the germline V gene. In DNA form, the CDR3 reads TGCGCCAGCAGCGGAGGACTGGGTCGCGGAGGGAACACTGAAGCTTTCTTT. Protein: CASSGGLGRGGNTEAFF.

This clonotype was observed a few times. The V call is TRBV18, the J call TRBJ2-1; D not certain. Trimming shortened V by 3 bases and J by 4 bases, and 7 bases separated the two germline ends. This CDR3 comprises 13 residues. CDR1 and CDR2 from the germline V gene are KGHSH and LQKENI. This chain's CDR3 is CASSPSVYNEQFF. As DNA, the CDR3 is TGTGCCAGCTCACCCTCCGTGTACAATGAGCAGTTCTTC.

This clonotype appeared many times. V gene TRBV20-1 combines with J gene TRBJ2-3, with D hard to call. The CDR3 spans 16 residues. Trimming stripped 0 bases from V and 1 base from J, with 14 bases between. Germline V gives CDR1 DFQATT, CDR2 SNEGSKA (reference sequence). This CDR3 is CSARDPDGPGTDTQYF. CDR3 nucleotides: TGCAGTGCTAGAGACCCGGATGGGCCAGGCACAGATACGCAGTATTTT.

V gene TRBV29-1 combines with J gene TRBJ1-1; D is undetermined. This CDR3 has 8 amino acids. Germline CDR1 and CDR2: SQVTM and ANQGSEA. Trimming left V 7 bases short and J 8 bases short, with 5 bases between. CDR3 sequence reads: CSDAEAFF. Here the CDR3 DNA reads TGCAGCGATGCCGAAGCTTTCTTT.

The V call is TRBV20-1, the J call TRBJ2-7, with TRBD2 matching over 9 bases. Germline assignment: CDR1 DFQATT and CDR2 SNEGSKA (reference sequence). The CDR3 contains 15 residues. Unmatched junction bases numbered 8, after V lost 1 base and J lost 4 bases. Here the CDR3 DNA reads TGCAGTGCTAGAGGGCGGGAGGGCCCTTGGTACGAGCAGTACTTC. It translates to CSARGREGPWYEQYF.

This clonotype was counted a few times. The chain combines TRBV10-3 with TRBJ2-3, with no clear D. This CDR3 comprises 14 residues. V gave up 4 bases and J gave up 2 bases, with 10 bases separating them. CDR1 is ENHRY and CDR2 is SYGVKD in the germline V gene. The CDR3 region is CAISVRLITDTQYF. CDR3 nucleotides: TGTGCCATCAGTGTGCGGCTCATCACAGATACGCAGTATTTT.

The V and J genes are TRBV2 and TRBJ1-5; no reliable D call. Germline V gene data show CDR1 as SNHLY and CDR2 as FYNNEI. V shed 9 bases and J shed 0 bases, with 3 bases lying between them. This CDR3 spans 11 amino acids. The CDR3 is CARDSNQPQHF. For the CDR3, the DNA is TGTGCCAGGGATAGCAATCAGCCCCAGCATTTT.